The 26 T cell receptor beta chains below all came from one sample that was sequenced in a study of metastatic and nonmetastatic thyroid tumors. Nobody among the patients had been given any treatment before thyroid surgery. TCRdb re-called the PCR reads with MiXCR. The sample consists of around 40,000 clones, approximately 12% of them appearing once. The sample consisted of blood. The source is a female donor with papillary thyroid cancer or a benign thyroid nodule (not recorded which). Some clones in this sample may be carry-over from other donors' samples.

This clone was seen ten or more times. The rearrangement links TRBV5-1 to TRBJ2-7, with 7 bases matching TRBD1. After removal of 0 bases from V and 6 bases from J, the junction contained 0 bases not matched to a gene. There are 12 residues in the CDR3. Germline V lookup: CDR1 SGHRS, CDR2 YFSETQ. The CDR3 bases are TGCGCCAGCAGCTTGGAGGGGGCCGAGCAGTACTTC. Residues: CASSLEGAEQYF. Full variable domain (remainder filled in from reference TRBV5-1 and TRBJ2-7): KAGVTQTPRYLIKTRGQQVTLSCSPISGHRSVSWYQQTPGQGLQFLFEYFSETQRNKGNFPGRFSGRQFSNSRSEMNVSTLELGDSALYLCASSLEGAEQYFGPGTRLTVT.

This clone was found a few times. This may stem from a read error, because a much larger clone lies one nucleotide away. This chain links TRBV7-3 with TRBJ2-1; TRBD2 is a possible D gene (5 bases). V lost 7 bases and J 6 bases, leaving 31 bases between the germline ends. The CDR3 totals 19 residues. CDR1 and CDR2 from the germline V gene are SGHTA and FQGTGA. The CDR3 bases are TGTGCCAGCATCCAGCCCCCTAGCTCGGCGCGGCCGGGCTCCAATGAGCAGTTCTTC. Translating gives CASIQPPSSARPGSNEQFF.

In this sample, this clone turned up many times. The rearrangement joins TRBV4-2 to TRBJ2-1; D perhaps matches TRBD2 (5 bases). CDR3 length equals 19 residues. From germline, CDR1 is LGHNA and CDR2 YNFKEQ. Trimming removed 3 bases from V and 6 bases from J, with 27 bases in between. Here the CDR3 reads CASSQPPSSARPGSNEQFF. The CDR3 DNA is TGTGCCAGCAGCCAGCCCCCTAGCTCGGCGCGGCCGGGCTCCAATGAGCAGTTCTTC.

The V and J genes are TRBV6-1 and TRBJ2-7; D is ambiguous. Germline values: CDR1 MNHNS, CDR2 SASEGT. The CDR3 runs 16 residues. V was clipped by 5 bases and J by 2 bases, with 19 bases between them. The CDR3, as DNA: TGTGCCAGCAGTCTCGGCGGCTATAACGAACCCTACGAGCAGTACTTC. Translating it yields CASSLGGYNEPYEQYF.

This clone was observed many times. This chain links TRBV25-1 with TRBJ1-1; D might be TRBD1 (5 bases). The CDR3 spans 16 residues. V was trimmed by 7 bases and J by 5 bases, leaving 23 bases between them. Germline V gene lookup returns CDR1 MGHDK and CDR2 SYGVNS. CDR3 nucleotides: TGTGCCAGCAATACCCTCGATAGGGGCGCAGGGACTGAAGCTTTCTTT. Translating gives CASNTLDRGAGTEAFF.

The CDR3 loop reads CASSLAPGTDEGYTF. For the CDR3, the DNA is TGCGCCAGCAGCTTGGCCCCCGGGACGGACGAGGGCTACACCTTC. The chain employs TRBV5-1 and TRBJ1-2; D may be TRBD1 (5 bases). The CDR3 spans 15 residues. Germline CDR1 and CDR2: SGHRS and YFSETQ. Trimming removed 0 bases from V and 8 bases from J, with 17 bases in between. Based on the CDR3 plus reference TRBV5-1 and TRBJ1-2, the full variable domain is KAGVTQTPRYLIKTRGQQVTLSCSPISGHRSVSWYQQTPGQGLQFLFEYFSETQRNKGNFPGRFSGRQFSNSRSEMNVSTLELGDSALYLCASSLAPGTDEGYTFGSGTRLTVV.

The chain has TRBV5-1 and TRBJ2-7, with D perhaps TRBD2 (6 bases). CDR3 size: 15 residues. Germline CDR1 is SGHRS and CDR2 is YFSETQ. V lost 2 bases and J lost 5, with 17 bases in between. This chain's CDR3 is CASSFASGVGHEQYF. As DNA, the CDR3 is TGCGCCAGCAGCTTTGCCTCGGGGGTTGGGCACGAGCAGTACTTC.

This clone has ten or more counts. The CDR3 bases are TGTGCCAGCAGCTTAAGTTCCCCAGATACGCAGTATTTT. It encodes CASSLSSPDTQYF. The chain uses TRBV7-3 and TRBJ2-3; D unresolved. Germline loops: CDR1 SGHTA, CDR2 FQGTGA. Trimming took off 1 base at V and 4 bases at J, with 6 bases between the two ends. The CDR3 consists of 13 residues.

This clone was detected many times. It may be a read error: a sequence one base away is much more abundant. This chain links TRBV19 with TRBJ1-5; the D gene is possibly TRBD1 (5 bases). CDR1 is LNHDA, CDR2 SQIVND, per germline (reference sequence). The CDR3 extends over 13 amino acids. CDR3: CASGIDSNQPQHF. CDR3 in DNA: TGTGCCAGTGGTATCGACAGTAATCAGCCCCAGCATTTT. The complete variable domain, with remaining parts taken from reference TRBV19 and TRBJ1-5, reads DGGITQSPKYLFRKEGQNVTLSCEQNLNHDAMYWYRQDPGQGLRLIYYSQIVNDFQKGDIAEGYSVSREKKESFPLTVTSAQKNPTAFYLCASGIDSNQPQHFGDGTRLSIL.

With respect to this clone: Lacking the conserved final phenylalanine or tryptophan, this CDR3 likely reflects a read error. The rearrangement links TRBV15 to TRBJ2-1; D may correspond to TRBD1 or TRBD2 (5 bases each). V was trimmed by 0 bases and J by 4 bases, leaving 16 bases between them. This CDR3 contains 17 residues. The germline CDR1 and CDR2 sequences are LNHNV and YYDKDF (reference sequence). The CDR3 region is CATSREDTGPSYNEQFL. DNA of the CDR3: TGTGCCACCAGCAGAGAAGACACGGGACCCTCGTACAATGAGCAGTTCCTC.

There are a few counts of this clone. The J gene is TRBJ1-5, the V gene TRBV5-8, with D unclear. V lost 6 bases and J lost 4, with 14 bases in between. Per germline, CDR1 SGHTS and CDR2 YDEGEE. The CDR3 length is 14 residues. The CDR3 sequence is CASILGIGNQPQHF. Written as DNA, the CDR3 is TGTGCCAGCATCCTGGGGATAGGTAATCAGCCCCAGCATTTT.

This clone was picked up many times. The chain uses TRBV28 and TRBJ1-5; the D gene is possibly TRBD1 (6 bases). V was trimmed by 6 bases and J by 3 bases, leaving 18 bases between them. Germline CDR1 is MDHEN and CDR2 is SYDVKM. CDR3 length: 16 residues. Written as DNA, the CDR3 is TGTGCCAGCAGGTGGACAGCTACCAAGATCAATCAGCCCCAGCATTTT. It yields the protein CASRWTATKINQPQHF.

The sample holds many counts of this clone. The rearrangement links TRBV18 to TRBJ2-6, with TRBD1 matching 10 bases. Per the germline V gene, CDR1 is KGHSH and CDR2 is LQKENI. With V trimmed by 7 bases and J by 0 bases, 9 bases remained unmatched. The CDR3 has 18 amino acids. CDR3 in DNA: TGTGCCAGCTACCCCGGACAGGGGGTTGTCTCTGGGGCCAACGTCCTGACTTTC. Protein sequence: CASYPGQGVVSGANVLTF.

This clone has ten or more counts. This chain joins TRBV28 and TRBJ2-2; D may match TRBD1 or TRBD2 (6 bases each). Germline CDR1 reads MDHEN; CDR2 reads SYDVKM. Between the trimmed V and J ends, which lost 2 bases and 4 bases, there was a span of 11 bases. The CDR3 is 15 amino acids. CDR3 coding DNA: TGTGCCAGCAGTTTAGGGGGGCAGGGCACCGGGGAGCTGTTTTTT. This translates into CASSLGGQGTGELFF.

In its sample, this clone was seen many times. This chain links TRBV5-1 with TRBJ2-7, with 11 positions matching TRBD2. Germline assignment: CDR1 SGHRS and CDR2 YFSETQ. The CDR3 sequence is 15 residues long. V shed 1 base, J shed 7 bases, and the junction held 7 bases outside the gene matches. CDR3 region: CASSLIGGLAVEQYF. The CDR3, as DNA: TGCGCCAGCAGCTTGATTGGGGGACTAGCGGTTGAGCAGTACTTC.

This clone was seen more than once but under ten times. V is TRBV6-1 and J is TRBJ2-2; no clear D. The CDR3 length is 13 residues. Germline V gene sequence: CDR1 MNHNS, CDR2 SASEGT. V dropped 5 bases and J dropped 1 base, with 5 bases sitting between them. The CDR3 sequence is CASSRQNTGELFF. The CDR3 DNA is TGTGCCAGCAGTCGACAGAACACCGGGGAGCTGTTTTTT.

This clone was seen only a few times. The chain links TRBV12-3 or TRBV12-4 to TRBJ1-5; D is ambiguous. V was cut by 1 base and J by 0 bases, with 4 bases left in between. The CDR3 sequence is 14 residues long. CDR3 protein: CASSLDVSNQPQHF. The CDR3 nucleotides read TGTGCCAGCAGTTTAGATGTTAGCAATCAGCCCCAGCATTTT.

This clone occurred a few times. The junction and the germline gene differ at one end; a read error may be behind it. The chain combines TRBV28 with TRBJ2-7, with D perhaps TRBD2 (5 bases). The germline CDR1 and CDR2 sequences are MDHEN and SYDVKM. CDR3 length: 14 amino acids. The CDR3 loop is CASSVGVMRYDQYF. The CDR3 DNA reads TGTGCCAGCAGTGTGGGAGTCATGCGCTACGATCAGTACTTC.

This clone has a count of ten or more. The chain links TRBV19 to TRBJ2-1; D call uncertain. Trimming pared 6 bases from V and 2 bases from J, leaving 11 bases between. The V gene's germline CDR1 is LNHDA and CDR2 SQIVND (reference sequence). The CDR3 covers 14 residues. The DNA for the CDR3 is TGTGCCAGTAGGGTCAGACCCGCCTACAATGAGCAGTTCTTC. Protein: CASRVRPAYNEQFF.

The sample holds many counts of this clone. The chain couples TRBV7-8 to TRBJ2-1; 7 positions agree with TRBD2. CDR3 length equals 16 residues. Germline CDR1 reads SGHVS; CDR2 reads FQNEAQ. V shed 11 bases, J shed 7 bases, and the junction held 20 bases outside the gene matches. The CDR3 coding sequence is TGTGCCGCCGGGGGACTTAGCGGGCCCTTAGCTAATGAGCAGTTCTTC. This encodes CAAGGLSGPLANEQFF.

This clone was seen at least ten times. The chain joins TRBV30 to TRBJ2-7, with a weak D call TRBD2 (6 bases). There are 13 residues in the CDR3. The ends were cut back, 3 bases at V and 6 bases at J, with 15 bases in the middle. Germline V gene data show CDR1 as GTSNPN and CDR2 as SVGIG (reference sequence). The CDR3, as DNA: TGTGCCTGGAGGCGGGACTTCGACAGCGAGCAGTACTTC. It is translated as CAWRRDFDSEQYF.

This clone has ten or more counts. V usage is TRBV7-9 and J usage is TRBJ2-1, with TRBD2 matching 7 bases. Germline loops: CDR1 SEHNR, CDR2 FQNEAQ (reference sequence). This CDR3 comprises 13 residues. V was clipped by 1 base and J by 9 bases; unmatched bases: 3. The CDR3 loop reads CASSLVGGAEQFF. The CDR3 DNA is TGTGCCAGCAGCTTAGTGGGAGGGGCTGAGCAGTTCTTC.

This clone was counted ten times or more. The chain has TRBV28 and TRBJ2-2; D may correspond to TRBD1 or TRBD2 (5 bases each). CDR3 size: 14 residues. CDR1 MDHEN and CDR2 SYDVKM come from the germline V gene. V was pared by 3 bases and J by 6 bases, with 11 bases between. CDR3 in DNA: TGTGCCAGCAGTTTTTTGGGGGAAGCCGGGGAGCTGTTTTTT. This gives the protein CASSFLGEAGELFF.

In its sample, this clone was seen many times. V is TRBV19 and J is TRBJ2-1, with 9 bases matching TRBD2. Germline CDR1 and CDR2: LNHDA and SQIVND (reference sequence). V trimming: 1 base; J trimming: 6 bases; junction bases outside the gene matches: 4. The CDR3 totals 15 residues. The DNA for the CDR3 is TGTGCCAGTAGTATAGGGACTAGCGTAAGCAATGAGCAGTTCTTC. The encoded protein is CASSIGTSVSNEQFF.

This clone has at least ten counts. J is TRBJ1-5 and V is TRBV7-9, with D maybe TRBD1 (5 bases). This CDR3 is built from 13 residues. V was pared by 11 bases and J by 5 bases, with 16 bases between. Germline CDR1 reads SEHNR; CDR2 reads FQNEAQ (reference sequence). The DNA of the CDR3 is TGTGCCGCCGGGGCGGGTCTCGATCAGCCCCAGCATTTT. Translation: CAAGAGLDQPQHF.

This clone was seen repeatedly, ten times or more. This chain connects TRBV11-2 to TRBJ2-3; 12 bases align to TRBD2. The CDR3 runs to 16 residues. V dropped 5 bases and J dropped 1; count of bases not matched to a gene: 4. Germline V CDR1 and CDR2: SGHAT, FQNNGV. The CDR3 nucleotides are TGTGCCAGCAGCGGAGGGACTAGCGGGCGCACAGATACGCAGTATTTT. It encodes CASSGGTSGRTDTQYF.